This T cell receptor (beta chain) was recovered during a study of control samples from healthy donors and cancer patients. Assay used: immunoSEQ multiplex PCR; TCRdb lists only in-frame clones, some missing. The table records 65,000 to 70,000 clones, roughly 84% of them present only once. Germline assignment: CDR1 SEHNR and CDR2 FQNEAQ (reference sequence). The CDR3 contains 13 residues. The germline V and J ends were trimmed by 8 bases and 0 bases, with 10 bases remaining between them. This clonotype was obtained from a woman aged 50 to 60 with lung cancer. The sample was PBMCs. The gene calls are TRBV7-9 and TRBJ1-2; no firm D call. In DNA form, the CDR3 reads TGTGCCAGCGGACTTCTAGCTAACTATGGCTACACCTTC. Its protein product is CASGLLANYGYTF.